This is a list of T cell receptor beta chains from one sample in a study of T cells in Graves' hyperthyroidism and ophthalmopathy. In TCRdb, the multiplex PCR reads were re-called with MiXCR into one record per CDR3 protein. In the table there are around 400,000 distinct CDR3 sequences, around 25% of which are singletons. The material sequenced was blood. The receptors stem from a man in his fifties or sixties with Graves' hyperthyroidism. The CDR3 runs from the conserved cysteine through the conserved F or W. The D gene is left open where the match is weak. Where a row states a size, it is once, few, many or the class of an expanded clone; other rows omit it.

clone_size	v_call	j_call	d_call	cdr3_nt	cdr3_aa
few	TRBV7-3	TRBJ1-1	TRBD1	TGTGCCAGCAGCTCATACAGGGGAACTGAAGCTTTCTTT	CASSSYRGTEAFF
.	TRBV2	TRBJ2-5	TRBD1	TGCGCCAGCAGCCAACCGGGACAGGGGGCTCGTGCGGAGACCCAGTACTTC	CASSQPGQGARAETQYF
many	TRBV2	TRBJ2-3	.	TGTGCCAGCAGTGAGGAACAGGTCCGCACAGATACGCAGTATTTT	CASSEEQVRTDTQYF
once	TRBV19	TRBJ2-2	TRBD2	TGTGCCAGTAGTATAGGGTTCCAGCGGGAGACCAACACCGGGGAGCTGTTTTTT	CASSIGFQRETNTGELFF
.	TRBV12-3/TRBV12-4	TRBJ2-3	.	TGTGCCAGCAGTCCCAATTGGGGCGGGAGCACAGATACGCAGTATTTT	CASSPNWGGSTDTQYF
few	TRBV12-3/TRBV12-4	TRBJ2-1	.	TGTGCCAGCACTACAACTCAGAAGAGCTCCTACAATGAGCAGTTCTTC	CASTTTQKSSYNEQFF
.	TRBV12-3/TRBV12-4	TRBJ1-5	.	TGTGCCAGCACCCGGTCGGTAGATCAGCCCCAGCATTTT	CASTRSVDQPQHF
few	TRBV27	TRBJ2-5	.	TGTGCCAGCAGTTTATATCCGAGGGATCAAGAGACCCAGTACTTC	CASSLYPRDQETQYF
many	TRBV3-1	TRBJ2-1	.	TGTGCCAGCAGCCAAGTGAGAGGCGGGAACAATGAGCAGTTCTTC	CASSQVRGGNNEQFF
.	TRBV3-1	TRBJ2-1	TRBD2	TGTGCCAGCAGCCATACCGGGGCGGGAGTAGGTAATGAGCAGTTCTTC	CASSHTGAGVGNEQFF
.	TRBV5-5	TRBJ2-7	.	TGTGCCAGCAGCTTGGCCAGGGTCTCCTACGAGCAGTACTTC	CASSLARVSYEQYF
many	TRBV6-1	TRBJ1-5	.	TGTGCCAGCACCAAGACAGACTATAGCAATCAGCCCCAGCATTTT	CASTKTDYSNQPQHF
few	TRBV24-1	TRBJ2-2	.	TGTGCCACCAGTGATCCTCGGACAGCGGACACCGGGGAGCTGTTTTTT	CATSDPRTADTGELFF
few	TRBV19	TRBJ2-3	TRBD1	TGTGCCAGTAGTATCTTAACAGGGGACACAGATACGCAGTATTTT	CASSILTGDTDTQYF
many	TRBV29-1	TRBJ2-7	TRBD1	TGCAGCGCCAGGACAGGGGAGAACGAGCAGTACTTC	CSARTGENEQYF
few	TRBV28	TRBJ1-2	.	TGTGCCTCGAGTCGACGACCGGTGTTCTATGGCTACACCTTC	CASSRRPVFYGYTF
.	TRBV2	TRBJ2-1	TRBD2	TGTGCCAGCAGTGAATCCCTTAGCGGGATACCCTCCTACAATGAGCAGTTCTTC	CASSESLSGIPSYNEQFF
once	TRBV10-3	TRBJ2-5	TRBD2	TGTGCCATCAGTGAGCCTGGACTAGCTGGGCAAGAGACCCAGTACTTC	CAISEPGLAGQETQYF
few	TRBV6-9	TRBJ1-5	.	TGTGCCAGCAGTTACGGGGCAGGGTATCAGCCCCAGCATTTT	CASSYGAGYQPQHF
.	TRBV6-1	TRBJ1-4	.	TGTGCCAGCAGTGAATTGACAATAAAACTGCTTTTT	CASSELTIKLLF
many	TRBV3-1	TRBJ2-1	.	TGTGCCAGCAGCCTCGCCATTGAGCAGTTCTTC	CASSLAIEQFF
few	TRBV5-1	TRBJ1-4	TRBD1	TGCGCCAGCAGCTTGGGATCGTACAGGGGCACTAATGAAAAACTGTTTTTT	CASSLGSYRGTNEKLFF
.	TRBV20-1	TRBJ2-7	.	TGCAGTGCCCCCGGCAGGGGTCCCTACGAGCAGTACTTC	CSAPGRGPYEQYF
many	TRBV2	TRBJ1-1	.	TGTGCCAGCAGAAGACAGGAGAACACTGAAGCTTTCTTT	CASRRQENTEAFF
many	TRBV27	TRBJ2-3	.	TGTGCCAGCAGTCCGAGACTAGGTGTGGACACAGATACGCAGTATTTT	CASSPRLGVDTDTQYF
many	TRBV28	TRBJ2-1	TRBD2	TGTGCCGCCAAGGCGACTAGCGGGAGGAATGAGCAGTTCTTC	CAAKATSGRNEQFF
.	TRBV3-1	TRBJ2-1	TRBD2	TGTGCCAGCAGCCAAGATAATGGACTAGCGGGAGGGTTGTACAATGAGCAGTTCTTC	CASSQDNGLAGGLYNEQFF
few	TRBV10-3	TRBJ2-7	TRBD1	TGTGCCACCGCGGACAGGGGCTACGAGCAGTACTTC	CATADRGYEQYF
few	TRBV12-3/TRBV12-4	TRBJ1-2	.	TGTGCCAGCAGGTTCCGGGCCGCTGGCTACACCTTC	CASRFRAAGYTF
.	TRBV7-3	TRBJ2-1	TRBD2	TGTGCCAGCAGCTTAACGTTTACTAGCGGGAGGATAAGTGAGCAGTTCTTC	CASSLTFTSGRISEQFF
.	TRBV5-5	TRBJ1-1	.	TGTGCCAGCAGTTCGAACCCCGGGACCGCGAACACTGAAGCTTTCTTT	CASSSNPGTANTEAFF
few	TRBV20-1	TRBJ2-1	TRBD2	TGCAGTGCTAGGGGGGAGGGGCGGGATTGGTCCTACAATGAGCAGTTCTTC	CSARGEGRDWSYNEQFF
.	TRBV24-1	TRBJ2-1	TRBD2	TGTGCCACCAGTGATTTGGCACTAGCGGGGTACAATGAGCAGTTCTTC	CATSDLALAGYNEQFF
few	TRBV28	TRBJ1-2	.	TGTGCCAGCAGTAGCCGGGACCGCTACACCTTC	CASSSRDRYTF
few	TRBV11-2	TRBJ2-7	.	TGTGCCAGCAGCCGCAACAGCGTTACCCACGAGCAGTACTTC	CASSRNSVTHEQYF
.	TRBV19	TRBJ2-7	TRBD2	TGTGCCAGTAGATCGAGCGGGGCGATCTACGAGCAGTACTTC	CASRSSGAIYEQYF
.	TRBV19	TRBJ1-5	.	TGTGCCAGTAGTATCGTAGGGAATTATCAGCCCCAGCATTTT	CASSIVGNYQPQHF
.	TRBV6-2/TRBV6-3	TRBJ2-7	TRBD2	TGTGCCACCATGTATCTGACTAGCGGGAGTGTCTACAATGAGCAGTACTTC	CATMYLTSGSVYNEQYF
.	TRBV20-1	TRBJ1-5	.	TGCAGTGCCTTCTGGGAGGGGGGCGAACAGCCCCAGCATTTT	CSAFWEGGEQPQHF
many	TRBV5-1	TRBJ2-7	.	TGCGCCAGCAGCTTGTCCAATAACTACGAGCAGTACTTC	CASSLSNNYEQYF
.	TRBV29-1	TRBJ2-3	.	TGCGGCGGTAGGGGGGCAAGCACAGATACGCAGTATTTT	CGGRGASTDTQYF
.	TRBV12-5	TRBJ2-5	.	TGTGCTAGTGGTCCTCCCGGTCCCGGGGGTTTTGAGACCCAGTACTTC	CASGPPGPGGFETQYF
.	TRBV9	TRBJ2-1	.	TGTGCCAGCAACGAAGGGGGCTCCTACAATGAGCAGTTCTTC	CASNEGGSYNEQFF
few	TRBV7-9	TRBJ2-1	.	TGTGCCAGCAGCTACGGGGCATCCTACAATGAGCAGTTCTTC	CASSYGASYNEQFF
few	TRBV30	TRBJ1-4	TRBD1	TGTGCCTGGAGTGGTGACAGGGCGGGTAATGAAAAACTGTTTTTT	CAWSGDRAGNEKLFF